The present T cell receptor beta chain was sequenced within a study of blood T cell repertoires in COVID-19. Overall study context: PBMCs, B-cell-depleted T cells, or T cells were the source of the cDNA or gDNA that made up the material.

Source study methods: Estimated nucleated cell counts came from reference gene primer amplification. TCRdb's copy holds only in-frame clones and misses some; the assay was immunoSEQ multiplex PCR. That table supplies the V and J calls and clone size; D and trimming were determined from the DNA. This sample has 40,000 or so clones, with roughly 80% found just once. Trimming cost V 5 bases and J 8 bases, with 15 bases left between them. The CDR3 length is 14 residues. Germline V CDR1 and CDR2: MNHNY, SVGAGI (reference sequence). The clonotype originates from a man aged 55 to 69 in a cohort sampled during active COVID-19. The rearrangement joins TRBV6-6 to TRBJ2-2; no firm D call. The material sequenced was peripheral blood. CDR3 nucleotide sequence: TGTGCCAGCAGTAGAGGTTCGGGTAAGGGGGAGCTGTTTTTT. This encodes CASSRGSGKGELFF.